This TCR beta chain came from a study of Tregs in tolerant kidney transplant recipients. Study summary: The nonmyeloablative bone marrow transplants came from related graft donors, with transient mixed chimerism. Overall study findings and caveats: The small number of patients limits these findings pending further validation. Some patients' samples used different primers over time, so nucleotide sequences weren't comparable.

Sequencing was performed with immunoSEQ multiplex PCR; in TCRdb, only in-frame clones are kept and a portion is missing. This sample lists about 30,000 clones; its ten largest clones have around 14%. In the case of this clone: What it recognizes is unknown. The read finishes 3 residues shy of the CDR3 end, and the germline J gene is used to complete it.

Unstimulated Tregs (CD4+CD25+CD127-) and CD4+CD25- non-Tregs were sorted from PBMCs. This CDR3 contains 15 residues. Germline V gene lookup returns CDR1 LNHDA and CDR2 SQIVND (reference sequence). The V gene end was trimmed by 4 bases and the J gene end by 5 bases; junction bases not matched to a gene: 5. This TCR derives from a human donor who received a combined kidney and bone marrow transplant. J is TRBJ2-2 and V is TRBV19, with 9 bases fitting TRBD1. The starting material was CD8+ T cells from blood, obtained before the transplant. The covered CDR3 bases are TGTGCCAGTAGTAAGGACAGGGGAATTACCGGGGAG. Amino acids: CASSKDRGITGE. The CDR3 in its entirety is CASSKDRGITGELFF.